This TCR beta chain was recovered during a study of blood T cells in healthy people across ages. Study results and caveats: The fall in TCR beta diversity per million T cells was roughly linear with age.

Through a sample-barcoded 5' primer and a J-beta primer mix, a second PCR was run for roughly 6 to 11 cycles. TCRdb reanalysed the 5' RACE reads using MiXCR and keeps one entry per CDR3 protein. In the table there are fewer than 600,000 distinct CDR3 sequences, 25% to 35% of which are singletons. Trimming took 4 bases from V and 5 from J, leaving 9 bases between them. The CDR3 runs to 11 residues. CDR1 is DFQATT and CDR2 is SNEGSKA in the germline V gene (reference sequence). A note on this clonotype: Its antigen is unknown.

Separately, the same data were catalogued under a study of T cells of mothers and their children. From that report: Donors comprised three healthy Caucasian mothers plus their six children. Mothers yielded over 10 million CDR3 reads, children some 3 million each.

The V gene is TRBV20-1, the J gene TRBJ2-7; D gene unclear. The clonotype originates from a boy between 2 and 10 years old in good health. Sequenced: blood. CDR3 sequence reads: CSATGSHEQYF. The CDR3 coding sequence is TGCAGTGCTACAGGTTCCCACGAGCAGTACTTC.